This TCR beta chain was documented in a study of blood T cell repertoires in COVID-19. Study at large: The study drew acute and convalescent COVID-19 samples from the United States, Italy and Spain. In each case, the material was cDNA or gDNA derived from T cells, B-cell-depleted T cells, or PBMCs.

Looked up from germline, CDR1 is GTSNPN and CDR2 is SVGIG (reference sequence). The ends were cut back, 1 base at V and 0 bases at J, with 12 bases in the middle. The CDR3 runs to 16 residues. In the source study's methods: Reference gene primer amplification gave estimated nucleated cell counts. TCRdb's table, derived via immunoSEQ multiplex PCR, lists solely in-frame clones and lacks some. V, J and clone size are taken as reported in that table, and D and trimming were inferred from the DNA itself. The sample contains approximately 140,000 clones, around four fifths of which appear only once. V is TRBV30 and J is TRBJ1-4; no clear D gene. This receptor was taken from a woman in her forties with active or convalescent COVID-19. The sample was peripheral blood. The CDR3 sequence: CAWSDPYRATNEKLFF. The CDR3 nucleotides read TGTGCCTGGAGTGACCCTTACAGAGCAACTAATGAAAAACTGTTTTTT.